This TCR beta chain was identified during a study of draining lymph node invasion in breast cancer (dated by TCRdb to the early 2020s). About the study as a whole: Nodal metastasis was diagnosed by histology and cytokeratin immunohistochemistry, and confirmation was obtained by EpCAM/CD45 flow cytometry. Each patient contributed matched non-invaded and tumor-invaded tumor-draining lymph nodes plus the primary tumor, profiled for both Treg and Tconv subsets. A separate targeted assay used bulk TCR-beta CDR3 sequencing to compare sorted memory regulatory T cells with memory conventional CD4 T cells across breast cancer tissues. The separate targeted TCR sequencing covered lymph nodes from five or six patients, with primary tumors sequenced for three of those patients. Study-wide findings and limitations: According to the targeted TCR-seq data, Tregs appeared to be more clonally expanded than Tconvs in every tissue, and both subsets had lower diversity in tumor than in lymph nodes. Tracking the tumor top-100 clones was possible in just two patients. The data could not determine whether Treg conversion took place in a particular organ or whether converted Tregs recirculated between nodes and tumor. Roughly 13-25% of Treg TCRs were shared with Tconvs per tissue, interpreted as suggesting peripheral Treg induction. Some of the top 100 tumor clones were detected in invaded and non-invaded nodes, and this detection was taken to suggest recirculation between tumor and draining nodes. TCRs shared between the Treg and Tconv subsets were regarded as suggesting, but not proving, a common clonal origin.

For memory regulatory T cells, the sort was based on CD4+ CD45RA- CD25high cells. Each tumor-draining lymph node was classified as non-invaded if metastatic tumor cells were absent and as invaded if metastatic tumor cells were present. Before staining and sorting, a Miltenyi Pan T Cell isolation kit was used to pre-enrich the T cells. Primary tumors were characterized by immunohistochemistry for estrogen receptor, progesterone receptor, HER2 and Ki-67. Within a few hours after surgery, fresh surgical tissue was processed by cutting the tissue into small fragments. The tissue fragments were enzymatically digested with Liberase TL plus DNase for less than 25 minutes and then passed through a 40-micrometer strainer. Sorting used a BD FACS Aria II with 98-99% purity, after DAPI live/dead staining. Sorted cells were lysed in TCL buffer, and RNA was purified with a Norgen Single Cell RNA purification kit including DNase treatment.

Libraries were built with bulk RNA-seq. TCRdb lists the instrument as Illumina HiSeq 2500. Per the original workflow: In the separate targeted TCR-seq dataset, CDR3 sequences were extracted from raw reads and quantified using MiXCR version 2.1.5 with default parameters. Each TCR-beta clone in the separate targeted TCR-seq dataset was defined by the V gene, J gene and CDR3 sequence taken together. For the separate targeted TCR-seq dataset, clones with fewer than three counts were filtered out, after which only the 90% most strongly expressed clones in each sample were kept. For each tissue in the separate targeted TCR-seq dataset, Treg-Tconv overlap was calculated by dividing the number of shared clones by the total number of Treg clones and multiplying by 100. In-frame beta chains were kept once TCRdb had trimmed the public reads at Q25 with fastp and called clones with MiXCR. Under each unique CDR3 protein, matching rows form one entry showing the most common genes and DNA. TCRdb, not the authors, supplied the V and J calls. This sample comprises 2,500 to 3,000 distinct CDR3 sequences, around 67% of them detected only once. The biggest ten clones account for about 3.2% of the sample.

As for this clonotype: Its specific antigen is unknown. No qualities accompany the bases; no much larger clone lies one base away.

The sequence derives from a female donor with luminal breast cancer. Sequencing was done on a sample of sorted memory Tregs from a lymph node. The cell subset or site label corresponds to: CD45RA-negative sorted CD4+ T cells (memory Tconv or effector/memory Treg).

The CDR3 protein: CASSRARLQGEQFF. The nucleotides are TGTGCCAGCAGTCGGGCCCGTTTACAGGGGGAGCAGTTCTTC. The chain is encoded by TRBV12-3 or TRBV12-4 joined to TRBJ2-1; TRBD1 agrees with 7 junctional bases. Including the terminal cysteine and phenylalanine, the CDR3 comprises 14 residues. CDR3 DNA only is kept here, 42 bases in frame from base 1. V and J are trimmed by 5 bases and 10 bases, and the gene matches miss 11 bases of the junction.